This T cell receptor (beta chain) was captured by sequencing in a study of T cells in Graves' hyperthyroidism and ophthalmopathy. The CDR3 extends over 18 amino acids. J lost 3 bases, V lost 5 bases, and 10 bases had no gene match. This clonotype was counted ten times or more. RNA transcripts gave rise to amplified TCR beta CDR3 regions. Primed by the HTBI set, a first-round RT-PCR was run on the TCR CDR3. TCRdb independently ran MiXCR on the multiplex PCR reads; one entry per CDR3 protein. The sample contains some 320,000 distinct CDR3 sequences, roughly 13% of which appear only once. The receptor's source is a woman aged 40 to 49 with Graves' ophthalmopathy. Sequencing was carried out using blood. The chain carries TRBV12-3 or TRBV12-4 and TRBJ2-3; 14 positions match TRBD2. CDR3 sequence reads: CASSQTSGGAGRTDTQYF. CDR3 sequence (DNA): TGTGCCAGCAGTCAGACTAGCGGGGGGGCCGGGCGAACAGATACGCAGTATTTT.